The clone carrying this T cell receptor (beta chain) was seen repeatedly, ten times or more. This sample stems from a study of neurological immune-mediated disorders. The CDR3 covers 20 residues. The germline V gene has CDR1 LGHNA and CDR2 YSLEER. V was pared by 4 bases and J by 3 bases, with 29 bases between. The team produced cDNA through 5'RACE using 10-nucleotide random UMIs. A single run covered 15-18 subjects with over 200 million TCR-beta sequences. TCRdb re-analysed the 5' RACE reads in MiXCR, keeping a single row per CDR3 protein. The sample lists approximately 32,000 distinct CDR3 sequences, roughly 15% occurring once.

The receptor was derived from a man between 65 and 80 years old in good health. The sample taken for sequencing was PBMCs. This rearrangement joins TRBV4-3 to TRBJ2-3, with D possibly matching TRBD2 (7 bases). The CDR3 DNA reads TGCGCCAGCAGCCGACAAGCGGTTCCCACGGGGGGCCTGGGAACAGATACGCAGTATTTT. This gives the protein CASSRQAVPTGGLGTDTQYF.